This T cell receptor (beta chain) was obtained from a study of blood T cell repertoires in COVID-19. At the level of the study: PBMCs, B-cell-depleted T cells, or T cells were the source of the cDNA or gDNA that made up the material.

Authors' data handling: Scientists estimated how many nucleated cells there were by amplifying reference gene primers. Clones were read by immunoSEQ multiplex PCR, and TCRdb kept only the in-frame ones, dropping some. That table gives V, J and clone size, and the DNA gave D and trimming. The sample lists approximately 100,000 clones, about 91% occurring once. In germline, CDR1 is SGHNT, CDR2 YYREEE (reference sequence). V gave up 5 bases and J gave up 4 bases, with 13 bases separating them. The CDR3 runs 13 residues. The TCR sequence derives from a woman aged 80 or older with active COVID-19. This chain uses TRBV5-4 with TRBJ2-7, with D possibly being TRBD2 (6 bases). Sequencing input: peripheral blood. As DNA, the CDR3 is TGTGCCAGCAGTCGCTATGGGAGGTACGAGCAGTACTTC. It yields the protein CASSRYGRYEQYF.